Described below is a single TCR beta chain sequence and its context. Its antigen remains unknown. The data are from a study of T cell responses to AZD1222 COVID-19 vaccine. General observations from the study: Only six or seven AZD1222 recipients tested seropositive at baseline.

Germline V lookup: CDR1 MNHEY, CDR2 SMNVEV (reference sequence). The CDR3 extends over 12 amino acids. The germline V and J ends were trimmed by 3 bases and 6 bases, with 9 bases remaining between them. Sequencing was performed with immunoSEQ multiplex PCR; in TCRdb, only in-frame clones are kept and a portion is missing. This table holds 90,000 to 120,000 clones, 87% found once. The source material was peripheral blood, sampled 28 days after the second AZD1222 dose. The V call is TRBV27, the J call TRBJ2-7, with D uncertain. This clonotype was sampled from an adult who received the AZD1222 COVID-19 vaccine. This chain's CDR3 is CASSFLGGEQYF. The CDR3 DNA reads as TGTGCCAGCAGTTTTTTGGGCGGCGAGCAGTACTTC.